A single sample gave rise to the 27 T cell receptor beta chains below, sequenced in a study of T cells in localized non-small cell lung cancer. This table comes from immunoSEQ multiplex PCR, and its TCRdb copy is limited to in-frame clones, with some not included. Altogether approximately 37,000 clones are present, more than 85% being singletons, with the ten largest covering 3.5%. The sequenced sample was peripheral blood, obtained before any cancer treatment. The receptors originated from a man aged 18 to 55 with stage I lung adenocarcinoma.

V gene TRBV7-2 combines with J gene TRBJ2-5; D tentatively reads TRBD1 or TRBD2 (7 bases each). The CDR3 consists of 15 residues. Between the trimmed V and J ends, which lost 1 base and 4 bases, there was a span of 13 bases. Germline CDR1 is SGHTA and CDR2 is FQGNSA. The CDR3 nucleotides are TGTGCCAGCAGCTTAGATGGGAGGGGGCGAGAGACCCAGTACTTC. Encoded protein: CASSLDGRGRETQYF.

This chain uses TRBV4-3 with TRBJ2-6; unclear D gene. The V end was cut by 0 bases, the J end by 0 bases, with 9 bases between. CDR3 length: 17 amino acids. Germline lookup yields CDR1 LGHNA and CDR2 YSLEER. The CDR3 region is CASSQESAISGANVLTF. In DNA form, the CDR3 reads TGCGCCAGCAGCCAAGAGAGTGCGATCTCTGGGGCCAACGTCCTGACTTTC.

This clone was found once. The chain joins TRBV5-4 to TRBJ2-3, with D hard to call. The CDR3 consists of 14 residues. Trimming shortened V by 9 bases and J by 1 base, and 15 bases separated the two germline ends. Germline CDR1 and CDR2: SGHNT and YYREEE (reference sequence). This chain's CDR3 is CATTRTWGTDTQYF. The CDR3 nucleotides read TGTGCCACCACCCGAACGTGGGGCACAGATACGCAGTATTTT.

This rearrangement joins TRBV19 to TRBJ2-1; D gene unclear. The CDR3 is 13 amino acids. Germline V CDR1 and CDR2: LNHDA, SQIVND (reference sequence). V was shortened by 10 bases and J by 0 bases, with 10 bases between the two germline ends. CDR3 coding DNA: TGTGCCAATAAAGCGAGCTCCTACAATGAGCAGTTCTTC. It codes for CANKASSYNEQFF.

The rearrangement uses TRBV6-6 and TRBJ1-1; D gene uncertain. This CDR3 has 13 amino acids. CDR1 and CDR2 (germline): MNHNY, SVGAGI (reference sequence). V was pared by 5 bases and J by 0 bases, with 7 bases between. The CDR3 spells CASSPYLNTEAFF. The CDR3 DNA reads TGTGCCAGCAGTCCATACCTGAACACTGAAGCTTTCTTT.

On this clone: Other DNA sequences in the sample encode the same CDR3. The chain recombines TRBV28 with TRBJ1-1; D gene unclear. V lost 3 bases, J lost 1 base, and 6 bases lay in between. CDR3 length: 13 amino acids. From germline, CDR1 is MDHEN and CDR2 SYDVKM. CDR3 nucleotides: TGTGCCAGCAGTTTTCGACGGAACACTGAAGCTTTCTTT. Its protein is CASSFRRNTEAFF.

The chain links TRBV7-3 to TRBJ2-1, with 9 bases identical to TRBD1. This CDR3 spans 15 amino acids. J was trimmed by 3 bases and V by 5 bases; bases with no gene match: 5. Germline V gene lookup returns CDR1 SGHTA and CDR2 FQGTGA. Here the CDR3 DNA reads TGTGCCAGCAGCGAGGACAGGGGCCTCTACAATGAGCAGTTCTTC. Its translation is CASSEDRGLYNEQFF.

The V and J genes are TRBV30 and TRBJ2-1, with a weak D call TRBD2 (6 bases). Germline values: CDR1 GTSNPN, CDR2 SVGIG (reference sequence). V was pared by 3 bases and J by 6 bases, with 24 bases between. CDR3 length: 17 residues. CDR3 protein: CAWREGRSKGKTNEQFF. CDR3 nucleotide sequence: TGTGCCTGGAGGGAGGGCAGGTCTAAAGGAAAAACCAATGAGCAGTTCTTC.

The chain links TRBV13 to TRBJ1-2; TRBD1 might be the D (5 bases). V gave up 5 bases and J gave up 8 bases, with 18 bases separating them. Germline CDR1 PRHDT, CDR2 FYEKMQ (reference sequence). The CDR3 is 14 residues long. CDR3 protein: CASSPPWDQLGYTF. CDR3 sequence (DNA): TGTGCCAGCAGCCCCCCCTGGGACCAGCTGGGCTACACCTTC.

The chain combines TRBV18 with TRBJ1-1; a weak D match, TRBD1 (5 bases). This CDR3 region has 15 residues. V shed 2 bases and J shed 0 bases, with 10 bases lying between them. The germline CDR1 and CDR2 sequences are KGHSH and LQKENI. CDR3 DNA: TGTGCCAGCTCACCAGTGACAGCCTTGAACACTGAAGCTTTCTTT. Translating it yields CASSPVTALNTEAFF.

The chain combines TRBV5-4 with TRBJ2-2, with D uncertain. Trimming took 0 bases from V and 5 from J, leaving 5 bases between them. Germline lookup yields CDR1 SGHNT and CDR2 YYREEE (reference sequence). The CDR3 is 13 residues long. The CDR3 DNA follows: TGTGCCAGCAGCTTGGACCCAACCGGGGAGCTGTTTTTT. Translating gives CASSLDPTGELFF.

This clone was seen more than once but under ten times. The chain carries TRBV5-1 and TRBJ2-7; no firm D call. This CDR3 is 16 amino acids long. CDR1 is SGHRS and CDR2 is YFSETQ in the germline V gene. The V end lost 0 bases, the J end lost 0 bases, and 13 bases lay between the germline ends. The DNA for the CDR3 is TGCGCCAGCAGCTTGGAGCAGGCTCCGAACTCCTACGAGCAGTACTTC. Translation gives CASSLEQAPNSYEQYF.

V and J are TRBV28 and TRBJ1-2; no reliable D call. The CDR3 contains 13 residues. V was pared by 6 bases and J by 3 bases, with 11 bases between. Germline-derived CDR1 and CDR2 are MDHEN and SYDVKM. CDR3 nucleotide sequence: TGTGCCAGCAGGCTTAGTCTAGACTATGGCTACACCTTC. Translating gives CASRLSLDYGYTF.

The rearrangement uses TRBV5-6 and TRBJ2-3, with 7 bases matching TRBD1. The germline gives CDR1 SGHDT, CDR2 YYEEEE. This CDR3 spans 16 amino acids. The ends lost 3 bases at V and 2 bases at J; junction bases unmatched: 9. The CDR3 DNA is TGTGCCAGCAGCTCTGGGGCCAGGGGGTTCACAGATACGCAGTATTTT. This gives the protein CASSSGARGFTDTQYF. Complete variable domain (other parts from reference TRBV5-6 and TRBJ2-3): DAGVTQSPTHLIKTRGQQVTLRCSPKSGHDTVSWYQQALGQGPQFIFQYYEEEERQRGNFPDRFSGHQFPNYSSELNVNALLLGDSALYLCASSSGARGFTDTQYFGPGTRLTVL.

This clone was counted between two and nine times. The CDR3 DNA follows: TGTGCCAGCAGCCCCCCGGGGATGGGTTGGAGTAATTCACCCCTCCACTTT. This gives the protein CASSPPGMGWSNSPLHF. V gene TRBV7-2 combines with J gene TRBJ1-6; unclear D gene. Trimming took 5 bases from V and 6 from J, leaving 20 bases between them. In germline, CDR1 is SGHTA, CDR2 FQGNSA. CDR3 size: 17 residues. The variable domain in full, with the rest retrieved from reference TRBV7-2 and TRBJ1-6, is GAGVSQSPSNKVTEKGKDVELRCDPISGHTALYWYRQSLGQGLEFLIYFQGNSAPDKSGLPSDRFSAERTGGSVSTLTIQRTQQEDSAVYLCASSPPGMGWSNSPLHFGNGTRLTVT.

The CDR3: CASSIGQSSNYGYTF. The CDR3, as DNA: TGTGCCAGCAGCATCGGACAGTCCTCCAACTATGGCTACACCTTC. J is TRBJ1-2 and V is TRBV5-4, with D tentatively TRBD1 (6 bases). CDR1 and CDR2 (germline): SGHNT, YYREEE (reference sequence). The CDR3 length is 15 residues. Trimming took 4 bases from V and 2 from J, leaving 15 bases between them.

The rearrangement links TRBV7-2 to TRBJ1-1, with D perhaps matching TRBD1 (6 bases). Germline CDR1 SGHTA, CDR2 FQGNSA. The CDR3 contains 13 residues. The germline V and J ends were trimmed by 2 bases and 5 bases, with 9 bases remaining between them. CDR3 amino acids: CASSLQGRTEAFF. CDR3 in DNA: TGTGCCAGCAGCTTACAGGGGAGGACTGAAGCTTTCTTT.

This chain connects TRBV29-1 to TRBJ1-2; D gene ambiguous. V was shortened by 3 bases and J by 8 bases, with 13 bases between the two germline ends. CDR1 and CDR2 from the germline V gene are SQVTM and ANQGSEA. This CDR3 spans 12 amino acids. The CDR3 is CSVEGSNSGYTF. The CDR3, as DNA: TGCAGCGTTGAGGGGAGTAACAGCGGCTACACCTTC.

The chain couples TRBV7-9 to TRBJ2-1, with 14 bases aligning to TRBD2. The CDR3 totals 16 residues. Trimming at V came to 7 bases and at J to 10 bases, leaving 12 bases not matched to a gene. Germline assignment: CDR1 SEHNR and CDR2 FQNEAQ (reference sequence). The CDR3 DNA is TGTGCCAGCACTCCCTCGACTAGCGGGGGGGCGGGCGAGCAGTTCTTC. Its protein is CASTPSTSGGAGEQFF.

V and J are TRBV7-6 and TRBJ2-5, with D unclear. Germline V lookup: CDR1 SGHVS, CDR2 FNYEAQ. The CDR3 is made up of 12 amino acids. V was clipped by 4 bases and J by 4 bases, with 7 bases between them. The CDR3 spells CASSSRAETQYF. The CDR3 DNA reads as TGTGCCAGCAGCTCCCGGGCAGAGACCCAGTACTTC.

The CDR3 DNA reads TGTGCCAGCTCGAATACAGGGGATTCACCCCTCCACTTT. Its translation: CASSNTGDSPLHF. This chain uses TRBV18 with TRBJ1-6; 7 bases are a match to TRBD1. The CDR3 is made up of 13 amino acids. Germline CDR1 and CDR2: KGHSH and LQKENI. V was pared by 6 bases and J by 8 bases, with 4 bases of the junction left unmatched.

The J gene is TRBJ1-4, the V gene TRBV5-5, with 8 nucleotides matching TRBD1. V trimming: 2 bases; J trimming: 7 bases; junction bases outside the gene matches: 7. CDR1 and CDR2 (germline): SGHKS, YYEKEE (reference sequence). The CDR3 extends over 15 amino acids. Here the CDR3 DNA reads TGTGCCAGCAGCTTCGGTGCAGGGGGCTCTGAAAAACTGTTTTTT. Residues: CASSFGAGGSEKLFF.

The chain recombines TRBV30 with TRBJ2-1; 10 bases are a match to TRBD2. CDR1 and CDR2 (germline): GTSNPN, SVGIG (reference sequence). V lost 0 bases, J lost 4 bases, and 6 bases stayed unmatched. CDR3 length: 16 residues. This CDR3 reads CAWSVLAGLKYNEQFF. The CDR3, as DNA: TGTGCCTGGAGTGTACTAGCGGGGTTAAAATACAATGAGCAGTTCTTC.

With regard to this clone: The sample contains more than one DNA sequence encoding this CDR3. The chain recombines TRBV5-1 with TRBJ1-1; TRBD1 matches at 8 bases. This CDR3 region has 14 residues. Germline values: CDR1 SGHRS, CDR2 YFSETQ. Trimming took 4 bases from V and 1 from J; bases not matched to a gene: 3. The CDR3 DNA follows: TGCGCCAGCAGCCCGGGGACAGGGAACACTGAAGCTTTCTTT. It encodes CASSPGTGNTEAFF.

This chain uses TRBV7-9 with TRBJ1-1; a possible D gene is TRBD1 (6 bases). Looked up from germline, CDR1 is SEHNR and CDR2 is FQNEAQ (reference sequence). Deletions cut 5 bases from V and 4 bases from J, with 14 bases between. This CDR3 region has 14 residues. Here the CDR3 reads CASSLNTGTTEAFF. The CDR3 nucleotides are TGTGCCAGCAGCCTAAATACAGGGACCACTGAAGCTTTCTTT.

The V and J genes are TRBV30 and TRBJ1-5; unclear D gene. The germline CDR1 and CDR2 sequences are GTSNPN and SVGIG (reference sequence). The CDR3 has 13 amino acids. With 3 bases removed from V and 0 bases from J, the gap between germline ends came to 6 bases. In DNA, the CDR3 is TGTGCCTGGAGCGAATATAGCAATCAGCCCCAGCATTTT. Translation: CAWSEYSNQPQHF.

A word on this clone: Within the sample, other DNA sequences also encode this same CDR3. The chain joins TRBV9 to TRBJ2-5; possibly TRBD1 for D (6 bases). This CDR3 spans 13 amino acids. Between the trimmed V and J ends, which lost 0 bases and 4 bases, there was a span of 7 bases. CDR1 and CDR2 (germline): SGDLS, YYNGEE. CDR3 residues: CASSVARGETQYF. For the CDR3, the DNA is TGTGCCAGCAGCGTAGCCAGGGGAGAGACCCAGTACTTC.